These 12 T cell receptor beta chains were all obtained from the same sample, sequenced in a study of spatial heterogeneity in lung cancer. The time point: sample taken at primary tumor resection. Material for sequencing was whole RNA from tumor, nontumor lung or frozen PBMC, left unsorted. TCRdb independently ran MiXCR on the 5' RACE reads; one entry per CDR3 protein. The table includes some 21,000 distinct CDR3 sequences, under 6% detected once. The input for sequencing was PBMCs, taken at surgery. These receptors came from a male donor with early-stage non-small cell lung cancer.

The V and J genes are TRBV5-1 and TRBJ2-3; 11 nucleotides match TRBD2. V lost 3 bases and J lost 6; bases outside the gene matches: 3. CDR3 length equals 14 residues. Germline V gives CDR1 SGHRS, CDR2 YFSETQ. CDR3 region: CASSSGTSGDTQYF. The CDR3 DNA reads TGCGCCAGCAGCTCCGGGACTAGCGGCGATACGCAGTATTTT.

The sample holds many counts of this clonotype. The chain is built from TRBV7-2 and TRBJ2-2; a possible D gene is TRBD1 (5 bases). The CDR3 spans 15 residues. Deletions cut 5 bases from V and 2 bases from J, with 12 bases between. Germline V gene data show CDR1 as SGHTA and CDR2 as FQGNSA. The CDR3 nucleotides are TGTGCCAGCAGCCTTCAGGGTTTTAACACCGGGGAGCTGTTTTTT. This gives the protein CASSLQGFNTGELFF.

The rearrangement joins TRBV28 to TRBJ2-2; maybe TRBD1 (5 bases). Trimming cost V 3 bases and J 6 bases, with 17 bases left between them. The CDR3 totals 16 residues. Germline lookup yields CDR1 MDHEN and CDR2 SYDVKM. The CDR3 DNA reads as TGTGCCAGCAGTTTTAGCAGGGCCCCTATGTCCGGGGAGCTGTTTTTT. This translates into CASSFSRAPMSGELFF.

This clonotype was picked up many times. The rearrangement uses TRBV7-2 and TRBJ2-1; 8 bases are shared with TRBD2. J was trimmed by 9 bases and V by 5 bases; bases with no gene match: 15. The CDR3 is made up of 16 amino acids. The germline V gene encodes CDR1 SGHTA and CDR2 FQGNSA. CDR3 bases: TGTGCCAGCAGCCCCCCCCCGGGACTAGAGGACGTTGAGCAGTTCTTC. Its translation is CASSPPPGLEDVEQFF.

Relative to its sample, this clonotype is medium-sized. The V call is TRBV28, the J call TRBJ2-1; TRBD2 matches at 7 bases. This CDR3 has 16 residues. CDR1 and CDR2 from the germline V gene are MDHEN and SYDVKM. Trimming at V came to 6 bases and at J to 5 bases, leaving 13 bases not matched to a gene. The CDR3 DNA reads TGTGCCAGCAGCATTTACGCCGGGACTACCGACAATGAGCAGTTCTTC. Its translation is CASSIYAGTTDNEQFF. Supplemented by reference TRBV28 and TRBJ2-1, the full variable domain reads DVKVTQSSRYLVKRTGEKVFLECVQDMDHENMFWYRQDPGLGLRLIYFSYDVKMKEKGDIPEGYSVSREKKERFSLILESASTNQTSMYLCASSIYAGTTDNEQFFGPGTRLTVL.

By frequency in the sample, this clonotype is medium-sized. The J gene is TRBJ1-2, the V gene TRBV7-9, with D uncertain. There are 13 residues in the CDR3. Germline CDR1 and CDR2: SEHNR and FQNEAQ (reference sequence). Deletions cut 5 bases from V and 6 bases from J, with 13 bases between. This chain's CDR3 is CASSPQVDNGYTF. The CDR3, as DNA: TGTGCCAGCAGCCCACAAGTAGACAATGGCTACACCTTC.

This clonotype occurred a few times. This chain links TRBV6-5 with TRBJ2-5, with 7 positions matching TRBD2. The germline gives CDR1 MNHEY, CDR2 SVGAGI. The V and J ends lost 6 bases and 2 bases, in that order; junction bases with no gene match: 9. The CDR3 contains 15 residues. Here the CDR3 DNA reads TGTGCCAGCAGCCGCCGACTAGCTGATCAAGAGACCCAGTACTTC. Translating gives CASSRRLADQETQYF.

This clonotype was observed a handful of times. The chain joins TRBV20-1 to TRBJ2-5, with D perhaps TRBD2 (6 bases). The CDR3 extends over 15 amino acids. Germline V lookup: CDR1 DFQATT, CDR2 SNEGSKA (reference sequence). With 4 bases removed from V and 0 bases from J, the gap between germline ends came to 15 bases. This chain's CDR3 is CSATGLADNQETQYF. The CDR3 coding sequence is TGCAGTGCTACCGGATTAGCGGACAACCAAGAGACCCAGTACTTC.

This clonotype appeared many times. V and J are TRBV28 and TRBJ1-4, with 8 nucleotides matching TRBD1. The CDR3 consists of 14 residues. V lost 4 bases, J lost 5 bases, and 3 bases stayed unmatched. CDR1 is MDHEN and CDR2 is SYDVKM in the germline V gene. CDR3 amino acids: CASSSGQGNEKLFF. CDR3 nucleotide sequence: TGTGCCAGCAGTTCAGGACAGGGAAATGAAAAACTGTTTTTT.

Many counts were recorded for this clonotype. The chain joins TRBV7-9 to TRBJ1-2, with a weak D call TRBD1 (6 bases). Trimming pared 5 bases from V and 4 bases from J, leaving 14 bases between. Looked up from germline, CDR1 is SEHNR and CDR2 is FQNEAQ (reference sequence). This CDR3 comprises 14 residues. The CDR3 DNA reads as TGTGCCAGCAGCACAAACCGGGACATCTATGGCTACACCTTC. Amino acids: CASSTNRDIYGYTF. Filled out from reference TRBV7-9 and TRBJ1-2, the complete variable domain reads DTGVSQNPRHKITKRGQNVTFRCDPISEHNRLYWYRQTLGQGPEFLTYFQNEAQLEKSRLLSDRFSAERPKGSFSTLEIQRTEQGDSAMYLCASSTNRDIYGYTFGSGTRLTVV.

This clonotype was observed at least ten times. The gene calls are TRBV20-1 and TRBJ1-5; D may be TRBD1 (5 bases). The germline V and J ends were trimmed by 1 base and 1 base, with 5 bases remaining between them. This CDR3 has 13 amino acids. Germline CDR1 is DFQATT and CDR2 is SNEGSKA (reference sequence). This CDR3 is CSARGGSNQPQHF. DNA for the CDR3: TGCAGTGCTAGAGGGGGCAGCAATCAGCCCCAGCATTTT.

This clonotype was detected many times. The rearrangement links TRBV5-1 to TRBJ1-3; D not resolved. V was trimmed by 1 base and J by 0 bases, leaving 8 bases between them. The CDR3 is 15 residues long. Germline V gene lookup returns CDR1 SGHRS and CDR2 YFSETQ. CDR3 nucleotide sequence: TGCGCCAGCAGCTTGTCGCGAGACTCTGGAAACACCATATATTTT. Residues: CASSLSRDSGNTIYF.